This entry lists 9 T cell receptor beta chains sequenced from one sample in a study of blood T cell repertoires in COVID-19 (dated by TCRdb to about 2020). Library prep was done by the immunoSEQ multiplex PCR assay. This immuneACCESS table, as held by TCRdb, lists in-frame sequences with V and J called but not all clones. Of the missing ones, under half trace to an unresolved V gene in checked studies; the others have no known cause. The sample profile shows about 320,000 clones; about 90% of them were found once. The leading ten clones occupy 11% of the sample. The sequenced material came from peripheral blood. Every receptor here comes from a woman under 40 with COVID-19, enrolled during active disease.

This clone was picked up one time. The chain couples TRBV2 to TRBJ2-1; 14 bases line up with TRBD2. Losses at the gene ends were 8 bases for V and 7 bases for J; bases not matched to a gene: 7. The CDR3 covers 15 residues. In germline, CDR1 is SNHLY, CDR2 FYNNEI. CDR3: CASGRGLAGENEQFF. Written as DNA, the CDR3 is TGTGCCAGCGGAAGGGGACTAGCGGGGGAGAATGAGCAGTTCTTC.

The chain is built from TRBV7-2 and TRBJ2-3, with a weak D call TRBD2 (6 bases). The CDR3 sequence is 14 residues long. The germline V and J ends were trimmed by 5 bases and 5 bases, with 14 bases remaining between them. CDR1 is SGHTA, CDR2 FQGNSA, per germline. In nucleotides, the CDR3 is TGTGCCAGCAGCCCCAGAAGGAGGGGAGATACGCAGTATTTT. It specifies CASSPRRRGDTQYF.

The chain carries TRBV5-4 and TRBJ2-7, with a tentative D call TRBD1 (6 bases). The CDR3 extends over 12 amino acids. Per germline, CDR1 SGHNT and CDR2 YYREEE (reference sequence). Trimming cost V 2 bases and J 8 bases, with 11 bases left between them. CDR3 sequence: CASSFSGTKQYF. The CDR3 DNA reads TGTGCCAGCAGCTTTTCGGGGACAAAGCAGTACTTC. Full variable domain (outside the CDR3, taken from reference TRBV5-4 and TRBJ2-7): ETGVTQSPTHLIKTRGQQVTLRCSSQSGHNTVSWYQQALGQGPQFIFQYYREEENGRGNFPPRFSGLQFPNYSSELNVNALELDDSALYLCASSFSGTKQYFGPGTRLTVT.

The V gene is TRBV19, the J gene TRBJ1-1, with 9 bases aligning to TRBD1. J lost 0 bases, V lost 5 bases, and 10 bases had no gene match. CDR1 is LNHDA, CDR2 SQIVND, per germline (reference sequence). This CDR3 is 17 amino acids long. The CDR3 nucleotides read TGTGCCAGTAGTGGGACAGGGCGTCCCTACATGAACACTGAAGCTTTCTTT. Protein product: CASSGTGRPYMNTEAFF.

The rearrangement uses TRBV11-2 and TRBJ2-5; the D gene is possibly TRBD2 (6 bases). The CDR3 is 17 amino acids. CDR1 and CDR2 from the germline V gene are SGHAT and FQNNGV. The ends were cut back, 1 base at V and 5 bases at J, with 20 bases in the middle. The CDR3 sequence: CASSLGRPFHRGETQYF. The CDR3, as DNA: TGTGCCAGCAGCTTAGGAAGGCCTTTTCACCGGGGGGAGACCCAGTACTTC.

The genes are TRBV6-5 and TRBJ2-6; D is possibly TRBD2 (5 bases). The germline V gene encodes CDR1 MNHEY and CDR2 SVGAGI. The germline V and J ends were trimmed by 5 bases and 0 bases, with 8 bases remaining between them. The CDR3 is 15 residues long. The CDR3 reads CASSLGISGANVLTF. The DNA of the CDR3 is TGTGCCAGCAGTCTCGGGATCTCTGGGGCCAACGTCCTGACTTTC.

This clone is a singleton in its sample. This chain connects TRBV6-1 to TRBJ1-1; D gene ambiguous. There are 13 residues in the CDR3. Germline assignment: CDR1 MNHNS and CDR2 SASEGT. Trimming pared 3 bases from V and 5 bases from J, leaving 10 bases between. This chain's CDR3 is CASSDGLGTEAFF. The CDR3 coding sequence is TGTGCCAGCAGTGACGGACTTGGGACTGAAGCTTTCTTT.

V gene TRBV7-6 combines with J gene TRBJ2-1; the match to TRBD1 covers 7 bases. The CDR3 spans 16 residues. The V gene's germline CDR1 is SGHVS and CDR2 FNYEAQ. J lost 7 bases, V lost 5 bases, and 14 bases had no gene match. The CDR3 spells CASSSEGARGGNEQFF. DNA of the CDR3: TGTGCCAGCAGCAGCGAGGGGGCCCGAGGTGGGAATGAGCAGTTCTTC.

The chain combines TRBV11-2 with TRBJ2-1; 11 bases match TRBD2. CDR3 length: 15 amino acids. From germline, CDR1 is SGHAT and CDR2 FQNNGV. Unmatched junction bases numbered 5, after V lost 4 bases and J lost 6 bases. The CDR3 region has the DNA TGTGCCAGCAGCTCGACTAGCGGGGTTTCCAATGAGCAGTTCTTC. Its translation: CASSSTSGVSNEQFF.